The next 5 T cell receptor beta chains were all read from a single sample in a study of T cell repertoires in cytomegalovirus infection. No antigen has been assigned to these receptors. TCRdb independently ran MiXCR on the reads; one entry per CDR3 protein. The top ten clones hold about 74% of a sample with around 120,000 distinct CDR3 sequences, roughly 40% of them seen once. The specimen comprised CD8+ T cells from cultured PBMCs, sampled from culture after CMV antigen stimulation. These receptors came from a human donor in good health (CMV status not recorded). Some clones in this sample may be carry-over from other donors' samples.

V is TRBV2 and J is TRBJ1-2, with 9 bases lining up with TRBD1. This CDR3 has 15 residues. The V segment lost 3 bases and the J segment 5 bases; nucleotides outside the gene matches: 7. From germline, CDR1 is SNHLY and CDR2 FYNNEI. The CDR3 protein is CASSEWTGEYYGYTF. DNA for the CDR3: TGTGCCAGCAGTGAGTGGACAGGGGAGTATTATGGCTACACCTTC.

The sample holds a few counts of this clonotype. V is TRBV10-3 and J is TRBJ1-2, with D hard to call. This CDR3 region has 14 residues. Germline CDR1 and CDR2: ENHRY and SYGVKD. V was cut by 8 bases and J by 6 bases, with 19 bases left in between. CDR3 loop: CAIPKLQANNGYTF. The CDR3 DNA reads as TGTGCCATCCCTAAGCTTCAAGCCAACAATGGCTACACCTTC.

V gene TRBV12-3 or TRBV12-4 combines with J gene TRBJ2-5; D is ambiguous. V lost 3 bases and J lost 5, with 13 bases in between. This CDR3 comprises 14 residues. CDR3 coding DNA: TGTGCCAGCAGTTTCATGGGCTTGGGGGAGACCCAGTACTTC. This sequence encodes CASSFMGLGETQYF.

The gene calls are TRBV7-9 and TRBJ2-1, with a tentative D call TRBD1 (5 bases). Germline loops: CDR1 SEHNR, CDR2 FQNEAQ (reference sequence). This CDR3 has 13 amino acids. V was shortened by 5 bases and J by 15 bases, with 20 bases between the two germline ends. CDR3 in DNA: TGTGCCAGCAGCCAACCGGGCCCACAGGCTCCGTTCTTC. This translates into CASSQPGPQAPFF.

This clonotype was seen repeatedly, ten times or more. The gene calls are TRBV4-2 and TRBJ2-3; D is unclear. The CDR3 consists of 15 residues. Germline-derived CDR1 and CDR2 are LGHNA and YNFKEQ. V lost 1 base to trimming and J lost 1 base, with 9 bases between them. The CDR3 DNA follows: TGTGCCAGCAGCCAAGTATGGGTGGGCACAGATACGCAGTATTTT. This translates into CASSQVWVGTDTQYF.